This T cell receptor beta chain was obtained from a study of Ad26.COV2.S vaccination and SARS-CoV-2 variants. Findings of the study overall: Higher spike-specific TCR breadth was found in vaccine recipients than in placebo recipients. The study found similar non-spike TCR breadth in vaccine and placebo recipients.

The treatment: around 19 received Ad26.COV2.S at low or high dose, single or two shots; 5 received placebo; per-sample allocation not given. Sampling was performed 63 days after the first vaccine or placebo injection. Boston hosted the donor, who was an adult aged 18-55 years. The vaccine delivered Wuhan-strain SARS-CoV-2 spike through an Ad26 vector. Assay: immunoSEQ multiplex PCR; the TCRdb copy retains only in-frame clones and omits some. In the table there are 350,000 to 550,000 clones, 89% of which are singletons. Per germline, CDR1 SEHNR and CDR2 FQNEAQ (reference sequence). V was trimmed by 5 bases and J by 5 bases, leaving 9 bases between them. The CDR3 is 12 residues long. Concerning this clone: The antigen is undetermined.

V gene TRBV7-9 combines with J gene TRBJ1-1; unclear D gene. Specimen: peripheral blood, collected in a trial of Ad26.COV2.S vaccine versus placebo. The source is a person between 18 and 65 years old who received the Ad26.COV2.S COVID-19 vaccine or a placebo. The CDR3 nucleotides are TGTGCCAGCAGCCCTCTCAGGACTGAAGCTTTCTTT. Its protein product is CASSPLRTEAFF.